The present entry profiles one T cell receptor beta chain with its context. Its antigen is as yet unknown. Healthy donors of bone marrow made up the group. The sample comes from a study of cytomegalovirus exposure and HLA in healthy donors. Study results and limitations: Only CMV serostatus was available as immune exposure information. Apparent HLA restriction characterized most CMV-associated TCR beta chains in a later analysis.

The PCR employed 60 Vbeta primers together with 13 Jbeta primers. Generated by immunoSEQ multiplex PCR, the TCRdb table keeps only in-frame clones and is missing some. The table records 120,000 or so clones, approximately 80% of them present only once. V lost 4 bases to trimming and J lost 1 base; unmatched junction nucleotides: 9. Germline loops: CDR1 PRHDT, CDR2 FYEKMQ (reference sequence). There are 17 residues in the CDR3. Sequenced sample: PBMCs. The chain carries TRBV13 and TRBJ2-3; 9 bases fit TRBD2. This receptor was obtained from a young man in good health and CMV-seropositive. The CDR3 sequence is CASSSSGKVIGTDTQYF. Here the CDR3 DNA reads TGTGCCAGCAGCTCTAGCGGGAAGGTAATAGGCACAGATACGCAGTATTTT.